This T cell receptor beta chain is from a study of blood T cells in healthy people across ages. General study points: Naive T cell percentage and TCR beta diversity correlated strongly. As age increased, TCR beta diversity per million T cells fell in a roughly linear fashion.

This clonotype was recorded only once. The antigen is unknown. The CDR3 has 15 amino acids. Per the germline V gene, CDR1 is LNHDA and CDR2 is SQIVND (reference sequence). The V end was cut by 6 bases, the J end by 5 bases, with 19 bases between. Primers used in a second PCR of roughly 7 to 11 cycles were a sample-barcoded 5' primer and a J-beta primer mix. Via MiXCR, TCRdb re-called the 5' RACE reads, giving one row per CDR3 protein. The repertoire holds fewer than 2 million distinct CDR3 sequences, approximately 40% seen once, with roughly 23% in the top ten. The material sequenced was blood. The chain has TRBV19 and TRBJ1-1; D gene uncertain. This clonotype originated in a human donor in good health. The CDR3 is CASSPGGFLQTEAFF. DNA for the CDR3: TGTGCCAGTAGCCCCGGAGGGTTTTTGCAGACTGAAGCTTTCTTT. The full variable domain, completed using reference TRBV19 and TRBJ1-1, is DGGITQSPKYLFRKEGQNVTLSCEQNLNHDAMYWYRQDPGQGLRLIYYSQIVNDFQKGDIAEGYSVSREKKESFPLTVTSAQKNPTAFYLCASSPGGFLQTEAFFGQGTRLTVV.